These T cell receptor beta chains were read from a single sample in a study of blood T cell repertoires in COVID-19. Here immunoSEQ multiplex PCR was the method, and the copy in TCRdb shows in-frame clones only, minus some. The sample carries about 250,000 clones, approximately 79% recorded once. The sequenced sample was peripheral blood. These receptors all stem from a woman aged 40 to 49 with active or convalescent COVID-19. CDR3s include the opening cysteine and the closing phenylalanine or tryptophan. D genes are given only for firm matches. Not every row has a clone size; where given, it reads once, few, many or a size class.

>TRBV5-1|TRBD2|TRBJ2-5|-
CASSPGTSGVETQYF
TGCGCCAGCAGCCCCGGGACTAGCGGGGTCGAGACCCAGTACTTC
>TRBV19|TRBD2|TRBJ2-3|-
CASSELVAGGPTDTQYF
TGTGCCAGTAGTGAGTTGGTAGCGGGGGGACCCACAGATACGCAGTATTTT
>TRBV5-4|-|TRBJ2-5|-
CASSLQIQETQYF
TGTGCCAGCAGCTTACAGATCCAAGAGACCCAGTACTTC
>TRBV7-2|-|TRBJ1-4|few
CASSHGGRARKLFF
TGTGCCAGCAGCCATGGTGGGAGGGCGAGAAAACTGTTTTTT
>TRBV11-3|TRBD2|TRBJ2-1|few
CASSSSAAGGLEQFF
TGTGCCAGCAGCTCCAGTGCAGCGGGGGGGCTGGAGCAGTTCTTC
>TRBV10-2|-|TRBJ1-2|few
CASGFGTADGYTF
TGCGCCAGCGGCTTTGGGACTGCCGATGGCTACACCTTC
>TRBV20-1|-|TRBJ1-6|-
CSASQQGSSYNSPLHF
TGCAGTGCTAGTCAACAGGGTAGCTCCTATAATTCACCCCTCCACTTT
>TRBV9|-|TRBJ1-6|-
CASSVRAGPSYNSPLHF
TGTGCCAGCAGCGTTCGGGCAGGGCCCAGCTATAATTCACCCCTCCACTTT
>TRBV4-1|-|TRBJ1-4|few
CASSRGGTTTNEKLFF
TGCGCCAGCAGCCGAGGGGGAACAACAACTAATGAAAAACTGTTTTTT
>TRBV27|TRBD1|TRBJ1-1|few
CASSFQGVGNTEAFF
TGTGCCAGCAGTTTTCAGGGGGTCGGAAACACTGAAGCTTTCTTT
>TRBV20-1|TRBD1|TRBJ1-5|-
CSASRGQGGAGQPQHF
TGCAGTGCTAGTCGCGGGCAAGGGGGCGCAGGGCAGCCCCAGCATTTT
>TRBV9|-|TRBJ2-2|-
CASSVVGGLRTGELFF
TGTGCCAGCAGCGTAGTGGGGGGGCTGCGCACCGGGGAGCTGTTTTTT
>TRBV6-4|TRBD1|TRBJ1-1|few
CASSDTDRATEAFF
TGTGCCAGCAGTGATACGGACAGGGCCACTGAAGCTTTCTTT
>TRBV12-3/TRBV12-4|-|TRBJ1-5|-
CASSPGSSQHF
TGTGCCAGCAGCCCCGGTTCCTCCCAGCATTTT
>TRBV3-1/TRBV3-2|TRBD1|TRBJ1-1|-
CASRQGQGFEAFF
TGTGCCAGCAGGCAGGGACAGGGCTTTGAAGCTTTCTTT
>TRBV25-1|TRBD1|TRBJ1-1|-
CASSALGQMNTEAFF
TGTGCCAGCAGTGCCCTGGGACAGATGAACACTGAAGCTTTCTTT
>TRBV6-1|TRBD2|TRBJ2-3|few
CASREELAGAVTDTQYF
TGTGCCAGCAGGGAAGAGTTAGCGGGGGCCGTCACAGATACGCAGTATTTT
>TRBV9|-|TRBJ1-1|-
CASSVYGDEAFF
TGTGCCAGCAGCGTGTACGGGGATGAAGCTTTCTTT
>TRBV7-9|-|TRBJ2-7|-
CASSLERGVSYEQYF
TGTGCCAGCAGCTTAGAACGTGGAGTCTCCTACGAGCAGTACTTC
>TRBV10-3|TRBD1|TRBJ1-5|-
CATGTEGVPQHF
TGTGCCACCGGGACAGAGGGGGTGCCCCAGCATTTT
>TRBV2|-|TRBJ1-1|-
CASSEIRGTTEAFF
TGTGCCAGCAGTGAAATCAGGGGAACCACTGAAGCTTTCTTT
>TRBV5-1|-|TRBJ2-1|-
CASSLEGAQGNEQFF
TGCGCCAGCAGCTTGGAAGGGGCTCAGGGCAATGAGCAGTTCTTC
>TRBV11-2|-|TRBJ2-1|-
CASSLEGSLYEQFF
TGTGCCAGCAGCTTAGAGGGCAGCCTCTATGAGCAGTTCTTC
>TRBV10-1|TRBD1|TRBJ1-1|-
CASSHEGAREAFF
TGCGCCAGCAGCCATGAGGGGGCCCGTGAAGCTTTCTTT
>TRBV20-1|-|TRBJ1-2|once
CRGEGHYGYTF
TGCAGAGGGGAAGGGCACTATGGCTACACCTTC
>TRBV5-1|-|TRBJ2-5|many
CASSLGTAQETQYF
TGCGCCAGCAGCTTGGGGACTGCACAAGAGACCCAGTACTTC
>TRBV9|TRBD1|TRBJ2-7|once
CASGRTGGPYEQYF
TGTGCCAGCGGACGGACAGGGGGCCCCTACGAGCAGTACTTC
>TRBV11-2|-|TRBJ1-3|-
CASSLEGRRFGGNTIYF
TGTGCCAGCAGCTTAGAAGGCAGGCGATTTGGCGGAAACACCATATATTTT
>TRBV10-2|-|TRBJ1-4|-
CASSEGRGTNEKLFF
TGCGCCAGCAGTGAGGGCCGGGGAACTAATGAAAAACTGTTTTTT
>TRBV9|-|TRBJ2-3|few
CASSVTPSDTQYF
TGTGCCAGCAGCGTGACTCCCTCAGATACGCAGTATTTT
>TRBV5-1|TRBD1|TRBJ1-1|-
CASRSTGQYTEAFF
TGCGCCAGCAGGTCGACAGGGCAGTACACTGAAGCTTTCTTT
>TRBV30|TRBD1|TRBJ1-4|once
CAWNRGNEKLFF
TGTGCCTGGAACAGGGGTAATGAAAAACTGTTTTTT
>TRBV9|TRBD1|TRBJ2-1|-
CASDYRDRAREQFF
TGTGCCAGCGACTACCGGGACAGAGCCCGTGAGCAGTTCTTC
>TRBV11-2|-|TRBJ2-1|-
CASSSSIQGYSYNEQFF
TGTGCCAGCAGCTCCTCCATACAGGGATATTCTTACAATGAGCAGTTCTTC
>TRBV7-3|-|TRBJ2-3|-
CASSLGTSADTQYF
TGTGCCAGCAGCCTAGGGACATCCGCGGATACGCAGTATTTT
>TRBV6-5|-|TRBJ2-2|-
CASSYYLRGAGELFF
TGTGCCAGCAGTTACTACCTTCGAGGAGCCGGGGAGCTGTTTTTT
>TRBV6-4|TRBD1|TRBJ1-1|-
CASRAEGAWETEAFF
TGTGCCAGCAGAGCCGAGGGGGCATGGGAAACTGAAGCTTTCTTT
>TRBV11-3|TRBD2|TRBJ2-2|-
CASSPRLAGGTGELFF
TGTGCCAGCAGCCCCAGACTAGCGGGGGGTACCGGGGAGCTGTTTTTT
>TRBV4-1|-|TRBJ2-1|-
CASSHLLGGGNEQFF
TGCGCCAGCAGCCATCTCCTGGGAGGGGGGAATGAGCAGTTCTTC
>TRBV7-6|TRBD1|TRBJ2-3|-
CASSSAGTGTDTQYF
TGTGCCAGCAGCTCGGCCGGGACAGGGACAGATACGCAGTATTTT
>TRBV4-1|-|TRBJ2-2|-
CASSQERAGELFF
TGCGCCAGCAGCCAAGAGAGGGCCGGGGAGCTGTTTTTT